Presented here are 7 T cell receptor beta chains from one specimen sequenced in a study of human T cells and chemical hapten exposure. TCRdb passed the RACE reads through MiXCR, listing each CDR3 protein once. Of about 380,000 distinct CDR3 sequences listed, over 6% are singletons. Time point here: patch test 2, 6 weeks after DPC sensitization. Treatment noted: therapeutic diphenylcyclopropenone sensitization with weekly scalp DPC. Sequenced material: whole blood, taken in connection with sensitization to the hapten diphenylcyclopropenone (DPC). The receptors here all came from a young woman with alopecia areata. Some clones in this sample may be carry-over from other donors' samples.

This clonotype has at least ten counts. The chain joins TRBV4-3 to TRBJ2-7, with D unclear. The CDR3 runs 15 residues. The germline V gene encodes CDR1 LGHNA and CDR2 YSLEER. V was trimmed by 0 bases and J by 3 bases, leaving 12 bases between them. The CDR3 protein is CASSQDLGGYYEQYF. As DNA, the CDR3 is TGCGCCAGCAGCCAAGATCTAGGCGGCTACTACGAGCAGTACTTC.

The chain has TRBV25-1 and TRBJ1-1; D call uncertain. V lost 6 bases and J 4 bases, leaving 6 bases between the germline ends. The germline V gene encodes CDR1 MGHDK and CDR2 SYGVNS. The CDR3 consists of 11 residues. The CDR3 region is CASRLVTEAFF. The CDR3, as DNA: TGTGCCAGCAGGCTAGTCACTGAAGCTTTCTTT.

This clonotype was picked up many times. The chain couples TRBV12-5 to TRBJ2-3, with TRBD2 identical over 10 bases. This CDR3 has 17 amino acids. Germline V lookup: CDR1 LGHNT, CDR2 FRNRAP. Trimming removed 1 base from V and 2 bases from J; junction bases left unmatched: 6. CDR3 residues: CASGLGSTSGFTDTQYF. The CDR3 DNA is TGTGCTAGTGGTTTGGGGTCGACTAGCGGGTTCACAGATACGCAGTATTTT.

This clonotype appeared a few times. This chain uses TRBV6-2 or TRBV6-3 with TRBJ2-3; 7 nucleotides match TRBD1. Germline CDR1 is MNHEY and CDR2 is SVGEGT. The ends lost 3 bases at V and 0 bases at J; junction bases unmatched: 3. The length of the CDR3 is 15 residues. CDR3 bases: TGTGCCAGCAGTTATCCCAGGGGGAGCACAGATACGCAGTATTTT. This encodes CASSYPRGSTDTQYF.

This clonotype was recorded many times. The V call is TRBV12-3 or TRBV12-4, the J call TRBJ2-5; no reliable D call. CDR3 size: 15 residues. V lost 0 bases and J 2 bases, leaving 10 bases between the germline ends. CDR3 DNA sequence: TGTGCCAGCAGTTTAGCGGACGGGTTACAAGAGACCCAGTACTTC. As protein: CASSLADGLQETQYF.

The chain has TRBV5-4 and TRBJ2-3, with D hard to call. The length of the CDR3 is 16 residues. Looked up from germline, CDR1 is SGHNT and CDR2 is YYREEE (reference sequence). The V and J ends lost 1 base and 2 bases respectively, with 14 bases between them. CDR3 amino acids: CASSLRTDATTDTQYF. In DNA, the CDR3 is TGTGCCAGCAGCTTGAGGACGGACGCGACCACAGATACGCAGTATTTT.

V gene TRBV11-1 combines with J gene TRBJ1-6, with D possibly being TRBD1 (6 bases). Germline assignment: CDR1 SGHAT and CDR2 FQDESV (reference sequence). The CDR3 contains 15 residues. The V and J ends lost 4 bases and 6 bases respectively, with 13 bases between them. The CDR3 coding sequence is TGTGCCAGCAGCTCCAGGGGTGAGGTTAATTCACCCCTCCACTTT. Residues: CASSSRGEVNSPLHF.